Each of the 14 T cell receptor beta chains below was sequenced from the same sample in a study of blood T cell repertoires in COVID-19. The assay was immunoSEQ multiplex PCR, and TCRdb's table has in-frame clones only and misses some. The sample includes approximately 260,000 clones, approximately 79% of them seen just once. The specimen sequenced was PBMCs or T cells enriched from blood (not recorded which). The receptors stem from a man aged 25 to 40 with acute COVID-19.

J is TRBJ1-4 and V is TRBV6-5; D is uncertain. Germline CDR1 MNHEY, CDR2 SVGAGI. The CDR3 is 14 residues long. Trimming removed 6 bases from V and 0 bases from J, with 8 bases in between. The CDR3 coding sequence is TGTGCCAGCAGCCTTATTGCAACTAATGAAAAACTGTTTTTT. This sequence encodes CASSLIATNEKLFF.

A single count supports this clone. DNA for the CDR3: TGTGCCAGTAGTGCACGGGGAGGTCAAAACATTCAGTACTTC. Translated, it gives CASSARGGQNIQYF. V usage is TRBV19 and J usage is TRBJ2-4; TRBD2 is a possible D gene (6 bases). Trimming shortened V by 5 bases and J by 5 bases, and 13 bases separated the two germline ends. The CDR3 covers 14 residues. CDR1 LNHDA and CDR2 SQIVND come from the germline V gene (reference sequence). The variable domain in full, completed from reference TRBV19 and TRBJ2-4, reads DGGITQSPKYLFRKEGQNVTLSCEQNLNHDAMYWYRQDPGQGLRLIYYSQIVNDFQKGDIAEGYSVSREKKESFPLTVTSAQKNPTAFYLCASSARGGQNIQYFGAGTRLSVL.

This chain links TRBV24-1 with TRBJ2-2, with D perhaps matching TRBD1 (6 bases). The V end was cut by 5 bases, the J end by 3 bases, with 18 bases between. The CDR3 is 17 residues long. Germline CDR1 KGHDR, CDR2 SFDVKD. This chain's CDR3 is CATSGATGTLDTGELFF. Written as DNA, the CDR3 is TGTGCCACCAGTGGCGCCACCGGGACACTTGACACCGGGGAGCTGTTTTTT.

This clone occurred a few times. The chain is built from TRBV7-2 and TRBJ1-1, with D hard to call. This CDR3 has 13 residues. The V end was cut by 8 bases, the J end by 2 bases, with 12 bases between. Germline CDR1 SGHTA, CDR2 FQGNSA. CDR3 loop: CASQVGLNTEAFF. The CDR3 coding sequence is TGTGCCAGCCAAGTCGGTCTTAACACTGAAGCTTTCTTT. The entire variable domain, with the rest obtained from reference TRBV7-2 and TRBJ1-1, is as follows: GAGVSQSPSNKVTEKGKDVELRCDPISGHTALYWYRQSLGQGLEFLIYFQGNSAPDKSGLPSDRFSAERTGGSVSTLTIQRTQQEDSAVYLCASQVGLNTEAFFGQGTRLTVV.

The gene calls are TRBV5-6 and TRBJ2-1; the match to TRBD2 covers 9 bases. Germline CDR1 is SGHDT and CDR2 is YYEEEE. This CDR3 spans 17 amino acids. Losses at the gene ends were 5 bases for V and 2 bases for J; bases not matched to a gene: 11. In DNA form, the CDR3 reads TGTGCCAGCAGTAGACTTGGCGGGAGGGCCCCCTACAATGAGCAGTTCTTC. Encoded protein: CASSRLGGRAPYNEQFF.

The rearrangement uses TRBV28 and TRBJ1-3; D remains unclear. CDR3 length equals 15 residues. Germline-derived CDR1 and CDR2 are MDHEN and SYDVKM. V was clipped by 8 bases and J by 0 bases, with 14 bases between them. This CDR3 is CASGPMVISGNTIYF. The CDR3 DNA is TGTGCCAGCGGCCCGATGGTTATCTCTGGAAACACCATATATTTT.

The chain couples TRBV7-2 to TRBJ2-1; 9 bases align to TRBD2. The germline V gene encodes CDR1 SGHTA and CDR2 FQGNSA. The CDR3 runs to 14 residues. The J segment lost 6 bases and the V segment lost 7 bases, leaving 7 bases of the junction unmatched. The CDR3: CASNWGGRANEQFF. The CDR3 bases are TGTGCCAGCAACTGGGGCGGGAGGGCCAATGAGCAGTTCTTC.

This clone was found a few times. V and J are TRBV12-3 or TRBV12-4 and TRBJ1-2; weak D call: TRBD1 (6 bases). The V gene lost 7 bases and the J gene lost 8 bases, with 14 bases spanning the gap. The CDR3 runs 12 residues. CDR3 protein: CASTSRRGGYTF. CDR3 DNA sequence: TGTGCCAGCACCTCCAGAAGGGGGGGCTACACCTTC.

This clone was observed once. One junction end disagrees with the germline gene, perhaps due to a read error. V and J are TRBV7-9 and TRBJ1-4; D call uncertain. This CDR3 has 15 amino acids. Germline loops: CDR1 SEHNR, CDR2 FQNEAQ (reference sequence). CDR3 in DNA: TGTGCCAGCAGCTTAGCCGGGAGCACTAGTGAAAAACTGTTTTTT. Its protein product is CASSLAGSTSEKLFF.

The CDR3 loop is CASSLEARQETQYF. The CDR3 DNA reads TGTGCCAGCAGTTTAGAAGCGAGACAAGAGACCCAGTACTTC. J is TRBJ2-5 and V is TRBV28, with D uncertain. The germline V and J ends were trimmed by 2 bases and 2 bases, with 9 bases remaining between them. The CDR3 extends over 14 amino acids. In germline, CDR1 is MDHEN, CDR2 SYDVKM.

The chain's CDR3 is CASSVGTATNYGYTF. Here the CDR3 DNA reads TGTGCCAGCAGCGTCGGGACAGCTACTAACTATGGCTACACCTTC. The rearrangement links TRBV5-4 to TRBJ1-2; TRBD1 matches at 7 bases. The V gene's germline CDR1 is SGHNT and CDR2 YYREEE (reference sequence). Losses at the gene ends were 4 bases for V and 0 bases for J; bases not matched to a gene: 6. The CDR3 is 15 residues long.

The chain uses TRBV15 and TRBJ2-1; D might be TRBD2 (6 bases). This CDR3 is built from 15 residues. Trimming cost V 0 bases and J 0 bases, with 6 bases left between them. Germline lookup yields CDR1 LNHNV and CDR2 YYDKDF (reference sequence). CDR3 protein: CATSREAGSYNEQFF. The DNA of the CDR3 is TGTGCCACCAGCAGAGAAGCGGGCTCCTACAATGAGCAGTTCTTC.

This sequence joins TRBV11-2 and TRBJ2-1; TRBD2 aligns across 12 bases. The germline CDR1 and CDR2 sequences are SGHAT and FQNNGV. This CDR3 spans 15 amino acids. V lost 5 bases and J lost 4; bases outside the gene matches: 3. The CDR3 loop reads CASSRLAGDYNEQFF. CDR3 DNA sequence: TGTGCCAGCAGCCGACTAGCGGGGGATTACAATGAGCAGTTCTTC. Complete variable domain (other parts from reference TRBV11-2 and TRBJ2-1): EAGVAQSPRYKIIEKRQSVAFWCNPISGHATLYWYQQILGQGPKLLIQFQNNGVVDDSQLPKDRFSAERLKGVDSTLKIQPAKLEDSAVYLCASSRLAGDYNEQFFGPGTRLTVL.

In regard to this clone: This CDR3 is also generated by other DNA sequences in the sample. The chain recombines TRBV27 with TRBJ2-7, with 7 bases identical to TRBD1. V lost 6 bases and J lost 4; bases outside the gene matches: 0. The CDR3 length is 11 residues. CDR1 and CDR2 from the germline V gene are MNHEY and SMNVEV (reference sequence). DNA for the CDR3: TGTGCCAGCAGACAGGGGTACGAGCAGTACGTC. Translated: CASRQGYEQYV.